This TCR beta chain was identified during a study of blood T cell repertoires in COVID-19 (dated by TCRdb to 2018 to 2021). For the wider study: Collaborator samples came from the United States, Italy and Spain and covered acute and convalescent phases of COVID-19. A freely available public database, intended as a resource for researchers studying the immune response to SARS-CoV-2, is where the repertoires were released. The material from the prospective study consisted of cDNA or gDNA derived from T cells, B-cell-depleted T cells, or PBMCs. Deeply sampled blood TCRbeta repertoires from subjects exposed to, actively infected with, or recovered from COVID-19 were included in the dataset. Sample metadata almost always included a de-identified subject ID, COVID-19 status, age in years and sex. Where HLA class I and class II types were available, the types were taken from metadata supplied by the sample provider, not from assay-based typing. Samples were obtained from the ongoing ImmuneRACE study (first 160 participants) and from about 1,300 subjects provided by 6 global collaborators. What the study reported, not specific to this receptor: The quantity of clinical and demographic metadata differed by source and by participant and was supplied without curation.

TCRbeta CDR3 regions were amplified from genomic DNA using the immunoSEQ Assay, a bias-controlled multiplex PCR. From the authors' description of their analysis: Within the assay, amplification of reference gene primers was used to estimate how many nucleated cells each sample contained. To quantify the absolute abundance of each unique TCRbeta CDR3 rearrangement, sequence reads were collapsed and filtered. Productive Simpson clonality was computed per sample as the square root of Simpson's diversity index over productive rearrangements. Here the immuneACCESS table is served through TCRdb, limited to in-frame sequences with V and J called. Missing clones are a known gap in these copies; in checked studies unresolved V genes cover under half, and the rest lacks a known reason. V, J and clone size are those of that table, while D and trimming were read from the DNA. The sample table shows more than 200,000 clones, and around 89% are seen once. The ten largest clonotypes hold approximately 4.2% of the sample.

Deletion took 4 bases off V and 5 bases off J, with a span of 9 bases between the germline ends. The germline V gene sets CDR1 to SGHTA and CDR2 to FQGNSA. The CDR3 measures 13 amino acids from cysteine to phenylalanine. CDR3 DNA only is kept here, 39 bases in frame from base 1. About this clone: Its antigen remains unidentified. No much larger clonotype is one base removed from it; base qualities were not supplied.

In the prospective study, participants were about 18 to 100 years old, resided in approximately 25 geographic areas of the United States, and were enrolled through a virtual design. In the prospective study, cohorts were assigned on the basis of participant-reported clinical history obtained from a screening survey and a study questionnaire. Recovered participants in ImmuneRACE Cohort 3 were defined by two consecutive negative NP/OP PCR tests, clearance by a healthcare professional, or resolution of symptoms. In the prospective study, whole blood, serum and a nasopharyngeal or oropharyngeal swab were collected from each participant by mobile phlebotomists. Additional blood draws and questionnaires over an approximately two-month period could optionally be provided by prospective study participants. Prospective study blood samples were shipped either frozen or at room temperature before DNA extraction.

This clonotype was obtained from a woman in her 30s who had recovered from COVID-19. The chain is made from TRBV7-2 and TRBJ1-5; the D gene is unclear. Sequenced: PBMCs or T cells enriched from blood (not recorded which). The DNA reads as follows: TGTGCCAGCAGCTCCCCCCCGGATCAGCCCCAGCATTTT. This gives the protein CASSSPPDQPQHF.